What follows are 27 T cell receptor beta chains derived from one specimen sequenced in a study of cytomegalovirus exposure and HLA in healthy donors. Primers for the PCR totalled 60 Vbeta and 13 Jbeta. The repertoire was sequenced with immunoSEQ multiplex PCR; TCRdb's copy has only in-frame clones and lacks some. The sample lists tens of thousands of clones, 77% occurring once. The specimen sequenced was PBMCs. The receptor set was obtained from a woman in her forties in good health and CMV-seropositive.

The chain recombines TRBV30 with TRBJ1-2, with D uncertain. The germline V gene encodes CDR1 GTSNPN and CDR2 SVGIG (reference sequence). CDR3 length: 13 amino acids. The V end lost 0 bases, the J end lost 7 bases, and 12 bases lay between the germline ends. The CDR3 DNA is TGTGCCTGGAGTGTTGGCCTTATCACTGGCTACACCTTC. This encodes CAWSVGLITGYTF.

The CDR3 sequence: CASSDWSSGANVLTF. For the CDR3, the DNA is TGTGCCAGCAGTGATTGGAGCTCTGGGGCCAACGTCCTGACTTTC. The chain joins TRBV2 to TRBJ2-6, with D unresolved. This CDR3 spans 15 amino acids. The V and J ends lost 3 bases and 0 bases respectively, with 6 bases between them. Per the germline V gene, CDR1 is SNHLY and CDR2 is FYNNEI.

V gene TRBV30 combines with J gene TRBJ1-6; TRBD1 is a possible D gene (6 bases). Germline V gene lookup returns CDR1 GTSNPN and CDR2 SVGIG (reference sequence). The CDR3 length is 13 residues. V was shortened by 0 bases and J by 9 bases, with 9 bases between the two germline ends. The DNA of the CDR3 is TGTGCCTGGAGTGTACAGGGCGGTTCACCCCTCCACTTT. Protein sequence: CAWSVQGGSPLHF.

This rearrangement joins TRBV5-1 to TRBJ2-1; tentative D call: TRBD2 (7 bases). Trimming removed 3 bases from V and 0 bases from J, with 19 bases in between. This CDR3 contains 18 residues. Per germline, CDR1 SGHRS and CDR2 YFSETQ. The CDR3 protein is CASSWKKRGGSSYNEQFF. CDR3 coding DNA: TGCGCCAGCAGCTGGAAAAAAAGGGGGGGGAGCTCCTACAATGAGCAGTTCTTC.

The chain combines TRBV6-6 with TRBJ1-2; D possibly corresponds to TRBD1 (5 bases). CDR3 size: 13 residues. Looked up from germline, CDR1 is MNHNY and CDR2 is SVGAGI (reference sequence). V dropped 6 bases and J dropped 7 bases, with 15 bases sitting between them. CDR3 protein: CASRGTQGRGYTF. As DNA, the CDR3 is TGTGCCAGCAGAGGAACGCAGGGTCGTGGCTACACCTTC.

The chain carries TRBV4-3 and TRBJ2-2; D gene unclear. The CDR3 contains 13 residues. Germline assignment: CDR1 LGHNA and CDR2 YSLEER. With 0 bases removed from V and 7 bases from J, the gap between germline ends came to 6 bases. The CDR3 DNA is TGCGCCAGCAGCCAAGATACTCTCGGGGAGCTGTTTTTT. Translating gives CASSQDTLGELFF.

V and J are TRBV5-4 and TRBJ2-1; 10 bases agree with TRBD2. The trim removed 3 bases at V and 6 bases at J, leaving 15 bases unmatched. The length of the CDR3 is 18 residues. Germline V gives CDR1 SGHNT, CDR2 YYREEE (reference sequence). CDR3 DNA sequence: TGTGCCAGCAGCTCACCAACCTCGAGCGGGGGGGCCCCCAATGAGCAGTTCTTC. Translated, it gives CASSSPTSSGGAPNEQFF.

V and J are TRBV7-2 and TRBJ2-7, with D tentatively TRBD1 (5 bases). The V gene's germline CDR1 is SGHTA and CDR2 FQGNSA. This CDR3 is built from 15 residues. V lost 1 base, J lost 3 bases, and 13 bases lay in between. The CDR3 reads CASSLVGQGLYEQYF. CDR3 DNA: TGTGCCAGCAGCTTAGTAGGGCAGGGCCTCTACGAGCAGTACTTC.

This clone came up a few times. The CDR3 loop is CASVLGAAPRYSGNTIYF. The CDR3 region has the DNA TGTGCCAGCGTATTAGGGGCAGCCCCACGGTACTCTGGAAACACCATATATTTT. This rearrangement joins TRBV11-2 to TRBJ1-3; possible D gene TRBD1, 5 bases. The V end was cut by 8 bases, the J end by 0 bases, with 23 bases between. Germline assignment: CDR1 SGHAT and CDR2 FQNNGV. This CDR3 has 18 residues.

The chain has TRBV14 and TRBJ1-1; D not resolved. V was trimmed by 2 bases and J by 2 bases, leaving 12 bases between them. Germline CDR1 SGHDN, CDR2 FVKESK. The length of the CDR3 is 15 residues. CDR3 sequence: CASSQTVVPNTEAFF. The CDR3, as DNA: TGTGCCAGCAGCCAAACGGTCGTTCCCAACACTGAAGCTTTCTTT.

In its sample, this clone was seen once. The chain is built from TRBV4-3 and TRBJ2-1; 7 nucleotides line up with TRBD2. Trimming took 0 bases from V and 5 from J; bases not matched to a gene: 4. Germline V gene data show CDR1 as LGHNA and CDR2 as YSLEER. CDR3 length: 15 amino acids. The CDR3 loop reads CASSQEPSGNNEQFF. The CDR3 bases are TGCGCCAGCAGCCAAGAGCCTAGCGGAAACAATGAGCAGTTCTTC.

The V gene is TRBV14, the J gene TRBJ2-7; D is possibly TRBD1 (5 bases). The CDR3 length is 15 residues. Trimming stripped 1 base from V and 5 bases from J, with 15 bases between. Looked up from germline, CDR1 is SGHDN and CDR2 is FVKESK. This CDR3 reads CASSQAPGIGHEQYF. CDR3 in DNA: TGTGCCAGCAGCCAAGCACCAGGGATAGGTCACGAGCAGTACTTC.

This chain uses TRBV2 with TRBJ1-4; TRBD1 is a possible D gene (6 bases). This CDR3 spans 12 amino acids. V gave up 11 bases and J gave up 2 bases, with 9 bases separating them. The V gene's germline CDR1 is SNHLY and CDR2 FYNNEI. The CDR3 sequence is CAGTGTNEKLFF. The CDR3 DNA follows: TGTGCCGGCACAGGGACTAATGAAAAACTGTTTTTT.

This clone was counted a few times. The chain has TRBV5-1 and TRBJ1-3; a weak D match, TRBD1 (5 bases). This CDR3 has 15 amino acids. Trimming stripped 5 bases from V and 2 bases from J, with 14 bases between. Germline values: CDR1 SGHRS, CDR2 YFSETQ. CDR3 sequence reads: CASSYDSSPGNTIYF. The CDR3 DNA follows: TGCGCCAGCAGTTACGACAGTTCTCCTGGAAACACCATATATTTT.

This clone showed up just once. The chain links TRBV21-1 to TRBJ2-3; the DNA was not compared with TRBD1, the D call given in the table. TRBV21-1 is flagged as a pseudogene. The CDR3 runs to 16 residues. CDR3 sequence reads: CASSKERTGGADTQYF. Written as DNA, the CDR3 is TGTGCCAGCAGCAAAGAGAGGACAGGGGGCGCGGATACGCAGTATTTT.

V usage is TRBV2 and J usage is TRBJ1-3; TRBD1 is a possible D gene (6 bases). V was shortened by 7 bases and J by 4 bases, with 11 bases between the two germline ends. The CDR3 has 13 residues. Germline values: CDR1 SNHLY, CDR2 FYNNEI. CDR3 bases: TGTGCCAGCAACAGGGCGGGCGGAAACACCATATATTTT. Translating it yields CASNRAGGNTIYF.

CDR3 in amino acids: CATSRTGEPEAFF. CDR3 DNA: TGTGCCACCAGCAGAACAGGGGAGCCTGAAGCTTTCTTT. The chain couples TRBV15 to TRBJ1-1, with 7 bases fitting TRBD1. The CDR3 length is 13 residues. In germline, CDR1 is LNHNV, CDR2 YYDKDF (reference sequence). The J segment lost 6 bases and the V segment lost 2 bases, leaving 3 bases of the junction unmatched.

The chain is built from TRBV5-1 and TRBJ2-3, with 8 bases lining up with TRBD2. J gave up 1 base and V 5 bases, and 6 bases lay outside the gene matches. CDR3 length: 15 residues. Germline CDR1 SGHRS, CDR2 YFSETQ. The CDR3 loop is CASREAGDRTDTQYF. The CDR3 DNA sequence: TGCGCCAGCAGAGAAGCGGGGGATCGCACAGATACGCAGTATTTT.

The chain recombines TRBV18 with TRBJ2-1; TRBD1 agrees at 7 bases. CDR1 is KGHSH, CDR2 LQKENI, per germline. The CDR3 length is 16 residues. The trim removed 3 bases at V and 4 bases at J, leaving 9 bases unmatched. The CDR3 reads CASSPRGDSRYNEQFF. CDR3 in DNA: TGTGCCAGCTCACCCCGTGGGGACAGCAGATACAATGAGCAGTTCTTC.

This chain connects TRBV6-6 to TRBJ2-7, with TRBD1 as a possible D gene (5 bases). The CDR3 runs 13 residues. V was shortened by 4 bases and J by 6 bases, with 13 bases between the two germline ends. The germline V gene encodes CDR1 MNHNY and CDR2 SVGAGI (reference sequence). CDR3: CASSLPQGTEQYF. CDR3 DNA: TGTGCCAGCAGTTTACCCCAGGGTACCGAGCAGTACTTC.

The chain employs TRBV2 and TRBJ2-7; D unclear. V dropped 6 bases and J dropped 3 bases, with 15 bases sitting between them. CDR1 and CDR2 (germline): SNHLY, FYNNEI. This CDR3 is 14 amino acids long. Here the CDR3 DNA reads TGTGCCAGCAGGGGCTCCCTTAACCTCTACGAGCAGTACTTC. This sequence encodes CASRGSLNLYEQYF.

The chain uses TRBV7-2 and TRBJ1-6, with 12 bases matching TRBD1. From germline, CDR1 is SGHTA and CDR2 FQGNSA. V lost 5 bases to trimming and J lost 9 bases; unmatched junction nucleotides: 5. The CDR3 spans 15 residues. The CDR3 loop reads CASSVRGQGASPLHF. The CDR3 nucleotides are TGTGCCAGCAGCGTCCGGGGACAGGGGGCTTCACCCCTCCACTTT. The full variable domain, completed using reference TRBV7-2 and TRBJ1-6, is GAGVSQSPSNKVTEKGKDVELRCDPISGHTALYWYRQSLGQGLEFLIYFQGNSAPDKSGLPSDRFSAERTGGSVSTLTIQRTQQEDSAVYLCASSVRGQGASPLHFGNGTRLTVT.

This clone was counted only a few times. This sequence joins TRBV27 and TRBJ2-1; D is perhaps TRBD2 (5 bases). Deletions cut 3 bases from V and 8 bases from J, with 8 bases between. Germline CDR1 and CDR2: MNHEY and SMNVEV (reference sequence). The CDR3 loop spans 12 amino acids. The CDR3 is CASSFSRDEQFF. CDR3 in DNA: TGTGCCAGCAGTTTCTCGAGGGATGAGCAGTTCTTC.

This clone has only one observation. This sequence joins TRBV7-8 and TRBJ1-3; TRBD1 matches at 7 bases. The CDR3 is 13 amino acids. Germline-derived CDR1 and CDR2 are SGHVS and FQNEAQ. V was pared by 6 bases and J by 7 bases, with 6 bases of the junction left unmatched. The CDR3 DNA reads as TGTGCCAGCAGACAACAACAGGGGAACACCATATATTTT. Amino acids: CASRQQQGNTIYF.

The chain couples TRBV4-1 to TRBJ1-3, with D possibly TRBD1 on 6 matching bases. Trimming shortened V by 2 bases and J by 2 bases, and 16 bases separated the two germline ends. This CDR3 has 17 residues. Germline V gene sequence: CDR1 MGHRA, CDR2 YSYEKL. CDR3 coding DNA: TGCGCCAGCAGCCAAAACCAGCAGGGGAGAGCTGGAAACACCATATATTTT. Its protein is CASSQNQQGRAGNTIYF.

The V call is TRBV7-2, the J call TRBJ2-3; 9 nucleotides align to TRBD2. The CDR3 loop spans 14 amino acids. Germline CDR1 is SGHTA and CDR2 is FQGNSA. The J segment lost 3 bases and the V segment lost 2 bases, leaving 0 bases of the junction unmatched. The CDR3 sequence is CASSLTSGTDTQYF. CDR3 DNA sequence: TGTGCCAGCAGCTTAACTAGCGGGACAGATACGCAGTATTTT.

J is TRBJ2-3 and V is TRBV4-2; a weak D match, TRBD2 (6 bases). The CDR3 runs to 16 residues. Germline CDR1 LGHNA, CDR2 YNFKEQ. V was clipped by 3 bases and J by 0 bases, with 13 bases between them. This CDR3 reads CASSQGDGTSTDTQYF. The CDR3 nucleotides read TGTGCCAGCAGCCAGGGAGACGGGACTAGCACAGATACGCAGTATTTT.